Listed here are 11 T cell receptor beta chains from one sample, sequenced in a study of blood T cell repertoires in COVID-19. Measured with immunoSEQ multiplex PCR; TCRdb has only the in-frame clones, and not every one. The repertoire has 150,000 to 200,000 clones, roughly four fifths of them found once; the top ten carry roughly 10%. Material: peripheral blood. The receptors shown here come from a human donor in a cohort sampled during active COVID-19.

The chain links TRBV28 to TRBJ1-3; D possibly corresponds to TRBD1 (6 bases). CDR1 is MDHEN, CDR2 SYDVKM, per germline. The V gene lost 8 bases and the J gene lost 8 bases, with 25 bases spanning the gap. The CDR3 sequence is 16 residues long. In nucleotides, the CDR3 is TGTGCCAGCGGACCCACAGGGAGTGGGGTCAGCTACACCATATATTTT. This encodes CASGPTGSGVSYTIYF.

This sequence joins TRBV7-2 and TRBJ2-1, with 11 bases identical to TRBD2. The CDR3 has 16 residues. Germline CDR1 and CDR2: SGHTA and FQGNSA. Trimming removed 1 base from V and 3 bases from J; junction bases left unmatched: 2. Written as DNA, the CDR3 is TGTGCCAGCAGCTTAGTTGGGACTAGCGGCTACAATGAGCAGTTCTTC. It yields the protein CASSLVGTSGYNEQFF.

The chain uses TRBV5-1 and TRBJ2-5; perhaps TRBD1 as D (5 bases). This CDR3 is built from 15 residues. The germline V gene has CDR1 SGHRS and CDR2 YFSETQ. V gave up 3 bases and J gave up 1 base, with 13 bases separating them. Here the CDR3 DNA reads TGCGCCAGCAGCTCAGGACACACCATCCAAGAGACCCAGTACTTC. As protein: CASSSGHTIQETQYF.

As regards this clone: The junction shows a germline mismatch at one end, possibly a read error. The gene calls are TRBV7-9 and TRBJ2-7, with a weak D call TRBD1 (6 bases). The CDR3 has 15 amino acids. The germline V gene encodes CDR1 SEHNR and CDR2 FQNEAQ (reference sequence). The CDR3 protein is CASSLETQGYYEQYF. The CDR3 DNA follows: TGTGCCAGCAGTTTAGAGACACAGGGATACTACGAGCAGTACTTC.

V is TRBV9 and J is TRBJ2-5, with D possibly TRBD2 on 6 matching bases. The CDR3 runs to 14 residues. Trimming took off 2 bases at V and 1 base at J, with 9 bases between the two ends. Germline lookup yields CDR1 SGDLS and CDR2 YYNGEE. The CDR3 reads CASSVAGTQETQYF. Written as DNA, the CDR3 is TGTGCCAGCAGCGTCGCGGGGACCCAAGAGACCCAGTACTTC.

In regard to this clone: This specimen includes other DNA sequences encoding the same CDR3. The chain links TRBV10-3 to TRBJ2-5; D remains ambiguous. CDR3 length: 13 amino acids. V was pared by 4 bases and J by 1 base, with 7 bases between. Germline V gene sequence: CDR1 ENHRY, CDR2 SYGVKD. The CDR3 nucleotides are TGTGCCATCAGTGGACAAGGCCAAGAGACCCAGTACTTC. Amino acid sequence: CAISGQGQETQYF.

The V and J genes are TRBV29-1 and TRBJ2-3, with 10 bases matching TRBD2. CDR3 length: 14 amino acids. CDR1 and CDR2 (germline): SQVTM, ANQGSEA. The J segment lost 5 bases and the V segment lost 6 bases, leaving 8 bases of the junction unmatched. The CDR3 spells CSVDPSGRVDTQYF. The CDR3 region has the DNA TGCAGCGTCGACCCTAGCGGGAGAGTAGATACGCAGTATTTT.

In this sample, this clone turned up many times. The J gene is TRBJ2-7, the V gene TRBV7-2; D perhaps matches TRBD2 (7 bases). The germline V gene has CDR1 SGHTA and CDR2 FQGNSA. The CDR3 consists of 15 residues. V dropped 6 bases and J dropped 0 bases, with 15 bases sitting between them. This chain's CDR3 is CASSRGGGSSYEQYF. The CDR3 DNA follows: TGTGCCAGCAGTCGTGGGGGGGGCAGCTCCTACGAGCAGTACTTC.

The chain recombines TRBV6-5 with TRBJ2-7; the match to TRBD1 covers 7 bases. Germline V gene sequence: CDR1 MNHEY, CDR2 SVGAGI. The CDR3 has 14 amino acids. J gave up 3 bases and V 7 bases, and 9 bases lay outside the gene matches. CDR3 DNA: TGTGCCAGCAACAGAGGGGGCGAGATCTACGAGCAGTACTTC. Amino acids: CASNRGGEIYEQYF.

The V call is TRBV7-3, the J call TRBJ2-3; a possible D gene is TRBD2 (6 bases). V was trimmed by 1 base and J by 7 bases, leaving 12 bases between them. The CDR3 runs to 14 residues. In germline, CDR1 is SGHTA, CDR2 FQGTGA. CDR3: CASSLNLGGNTQYF. For the CDR3, the DNA is TGTGCCAGCAGCTTAAACCTAGGAGGGAATACGCAGTATTTT.

The chain has TRBV5-8 and TRBJ2-6; a possible D gene is TRBD1 (6 bases). The CDR3 loop spans 16 amino acids. In germline, CDR1 is SGHTS, CDR2 YDEGEE. Trimming left V 4 bases short and J 1 base short, with 12 bases between. This CDR3 reads CASSAFRGSGANVLTF. CDR3 sequence (DNA): TGTGCCAGCAGCGCGTTCAGGGGATCTGGGGCCAACGTCCTGACTTTC.